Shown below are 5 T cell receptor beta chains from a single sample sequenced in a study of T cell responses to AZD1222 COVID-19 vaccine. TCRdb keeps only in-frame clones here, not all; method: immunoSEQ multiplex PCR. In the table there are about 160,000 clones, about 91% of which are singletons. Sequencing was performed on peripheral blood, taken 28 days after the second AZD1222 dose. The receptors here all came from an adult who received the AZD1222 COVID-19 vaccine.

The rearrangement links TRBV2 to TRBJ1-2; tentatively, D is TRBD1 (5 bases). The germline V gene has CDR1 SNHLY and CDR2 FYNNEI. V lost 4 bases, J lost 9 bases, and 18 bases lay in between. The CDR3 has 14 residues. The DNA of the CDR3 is TGTGCCAGCAGTGTTCCCGGGACGGCTTGGCGCTACACCTTC. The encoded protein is CASSVPGTAWRYTF.

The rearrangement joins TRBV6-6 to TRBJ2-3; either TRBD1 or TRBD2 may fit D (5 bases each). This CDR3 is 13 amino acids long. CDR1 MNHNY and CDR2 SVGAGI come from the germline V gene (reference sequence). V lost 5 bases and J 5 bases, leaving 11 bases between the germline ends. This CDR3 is CASSQGEKDTQYF. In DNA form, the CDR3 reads TGTGCCAGCAGTCAGGGAGAGAAAGATACGCAGTATTTT.

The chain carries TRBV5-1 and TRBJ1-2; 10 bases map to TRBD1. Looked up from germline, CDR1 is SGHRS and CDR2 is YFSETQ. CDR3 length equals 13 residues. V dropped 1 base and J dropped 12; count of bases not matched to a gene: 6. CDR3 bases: TGCGCCAGCAGCTTGTTGGGGGACAGGGGTAACACCTTC. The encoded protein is CASSLLGDRGNTF.

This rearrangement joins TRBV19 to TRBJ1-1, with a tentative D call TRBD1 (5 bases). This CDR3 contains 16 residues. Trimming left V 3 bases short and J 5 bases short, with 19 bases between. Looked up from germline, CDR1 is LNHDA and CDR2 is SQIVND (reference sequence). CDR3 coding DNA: TGTGCCAGTAGTATGCGTGGGTGGGGGACCAGGACTGAAGCTTTCTTT. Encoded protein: CASSMRGWGTRTEAFF.

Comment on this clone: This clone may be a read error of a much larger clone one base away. The chain's CDR3 is CASSQERGDQETQYF. The CDR3 DNA follows: TGTGCCAGCAGCCAAGAGCGGGGGGACCAAGAGACCCAGTACTTC. The chain combines TRBV4-2 with TRBJ2-5; 8 bases map to TRBD2. J gave up 0 bases and V 0 bases, and 0 bases lay outside the gene matches. In germline, CDR1 is LGHNA, CDR2 YNFKEQ. There are 15 residues in the CDR3.